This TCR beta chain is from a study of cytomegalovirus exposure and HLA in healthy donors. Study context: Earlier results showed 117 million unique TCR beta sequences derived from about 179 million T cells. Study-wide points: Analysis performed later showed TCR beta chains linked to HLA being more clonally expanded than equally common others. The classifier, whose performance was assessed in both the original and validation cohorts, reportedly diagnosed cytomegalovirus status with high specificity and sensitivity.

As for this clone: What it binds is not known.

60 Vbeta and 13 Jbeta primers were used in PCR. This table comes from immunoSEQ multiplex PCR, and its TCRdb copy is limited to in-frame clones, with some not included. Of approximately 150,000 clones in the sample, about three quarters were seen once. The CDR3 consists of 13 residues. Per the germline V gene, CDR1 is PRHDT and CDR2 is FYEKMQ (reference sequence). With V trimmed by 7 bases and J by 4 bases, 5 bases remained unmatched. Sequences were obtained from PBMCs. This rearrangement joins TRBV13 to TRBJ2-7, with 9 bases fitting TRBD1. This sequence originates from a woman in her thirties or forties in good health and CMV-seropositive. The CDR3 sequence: CASTLQGAYEQYF. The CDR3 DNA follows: TGTGCCAGCACCCTACAGGGGGCTTACGAGCAGTACTTC.